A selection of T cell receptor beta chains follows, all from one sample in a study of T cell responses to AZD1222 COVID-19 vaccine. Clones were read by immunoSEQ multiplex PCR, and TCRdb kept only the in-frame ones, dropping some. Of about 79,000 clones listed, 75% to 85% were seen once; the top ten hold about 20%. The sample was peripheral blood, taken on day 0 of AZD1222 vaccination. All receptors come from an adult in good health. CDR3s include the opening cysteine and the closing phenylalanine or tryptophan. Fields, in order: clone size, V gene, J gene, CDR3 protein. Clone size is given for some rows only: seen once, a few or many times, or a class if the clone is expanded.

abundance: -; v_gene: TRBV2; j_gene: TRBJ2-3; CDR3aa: CASSKGQASTDTQYF
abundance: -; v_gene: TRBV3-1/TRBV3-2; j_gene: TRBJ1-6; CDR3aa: CASSHVGTGGGNSPLHF
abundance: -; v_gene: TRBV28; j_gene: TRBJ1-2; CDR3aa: CASFSRGDYGYTF
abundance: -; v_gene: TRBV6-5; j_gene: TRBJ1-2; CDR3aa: CASSYPLTTGINGYTF
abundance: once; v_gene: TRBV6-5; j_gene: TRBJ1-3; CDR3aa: CASNRDGNSGNTIYF
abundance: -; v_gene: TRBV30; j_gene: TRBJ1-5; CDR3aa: CAWSPKGTGNQPQHF
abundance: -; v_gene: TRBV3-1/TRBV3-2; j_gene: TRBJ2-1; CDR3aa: CASSQEGLLTYNEQFF
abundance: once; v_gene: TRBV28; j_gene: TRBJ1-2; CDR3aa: CASSLRGFGGYTF
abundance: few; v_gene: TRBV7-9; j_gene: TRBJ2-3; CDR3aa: CASSLGQASTDTQYF
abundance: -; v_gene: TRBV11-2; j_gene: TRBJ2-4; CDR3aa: CASSHLGKDQKQYF
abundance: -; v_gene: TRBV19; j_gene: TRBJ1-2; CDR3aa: CASYKQGGYGYTF
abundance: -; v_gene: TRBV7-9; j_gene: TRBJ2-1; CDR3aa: CASRPTSGNYNEQFF
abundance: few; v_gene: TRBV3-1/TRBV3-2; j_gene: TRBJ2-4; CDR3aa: CASSPRDSGGSLAKNIQYF
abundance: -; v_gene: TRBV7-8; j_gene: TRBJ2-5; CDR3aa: CASSPIHSRQETQYF
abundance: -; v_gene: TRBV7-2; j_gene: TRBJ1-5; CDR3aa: CASSFRVEHPQHF
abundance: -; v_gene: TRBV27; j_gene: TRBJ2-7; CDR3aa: CASSPSDRVGREQYF
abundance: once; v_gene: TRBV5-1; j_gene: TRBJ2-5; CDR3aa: CASSPSGAAETQYF
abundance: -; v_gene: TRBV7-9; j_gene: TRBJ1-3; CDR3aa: CASSLVSQSGNTIYF
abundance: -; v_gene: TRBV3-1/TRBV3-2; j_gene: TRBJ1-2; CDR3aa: CASSQGAVANYGYTF
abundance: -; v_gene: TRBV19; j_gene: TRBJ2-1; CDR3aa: CASSIPAGGYNEQFF
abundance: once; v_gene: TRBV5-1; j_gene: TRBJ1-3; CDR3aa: CASSQITVGNTIYF
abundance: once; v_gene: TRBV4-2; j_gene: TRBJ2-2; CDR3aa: CASSPLRTSDTGELFF
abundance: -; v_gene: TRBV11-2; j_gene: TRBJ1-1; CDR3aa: CASSPLRVSEAFF
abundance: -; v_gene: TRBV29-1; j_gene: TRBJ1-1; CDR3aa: CSVGQGQGNTEAFF
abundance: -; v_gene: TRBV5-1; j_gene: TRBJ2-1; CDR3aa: CASSPGTGGYNEQFF
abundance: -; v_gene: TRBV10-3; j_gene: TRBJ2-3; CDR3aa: CAISKGGTDTQYF
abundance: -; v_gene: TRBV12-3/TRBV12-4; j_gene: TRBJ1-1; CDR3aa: CASSWTWNTEAFF
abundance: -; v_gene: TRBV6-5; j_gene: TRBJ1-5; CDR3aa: CASSGTGGNQPQHF
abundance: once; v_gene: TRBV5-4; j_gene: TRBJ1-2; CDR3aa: CASSLWDRANGYTF
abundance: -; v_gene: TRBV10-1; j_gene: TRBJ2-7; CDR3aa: CASSVPGQRLGQYF
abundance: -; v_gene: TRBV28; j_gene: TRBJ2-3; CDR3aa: CASSRTTSGRIDTQYF
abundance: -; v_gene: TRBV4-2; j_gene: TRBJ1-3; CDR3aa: CASSQEWGNSGNTIYF
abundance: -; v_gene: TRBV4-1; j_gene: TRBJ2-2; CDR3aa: CASSQAATGGGTGELFF
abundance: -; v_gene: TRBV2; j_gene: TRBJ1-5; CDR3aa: CASSAVDRAQPQHF
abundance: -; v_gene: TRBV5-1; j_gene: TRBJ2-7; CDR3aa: CASSSTTSGSEQYF
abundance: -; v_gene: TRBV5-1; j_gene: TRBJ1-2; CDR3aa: CASSPARVAYGYTF
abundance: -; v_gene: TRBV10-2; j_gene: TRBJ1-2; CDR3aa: CASSDGRGTSNYGYTF
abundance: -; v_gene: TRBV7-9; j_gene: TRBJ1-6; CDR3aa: CASSTLENSPLHF
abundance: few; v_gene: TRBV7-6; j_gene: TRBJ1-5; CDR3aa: CASSLVAGSNQPQHF
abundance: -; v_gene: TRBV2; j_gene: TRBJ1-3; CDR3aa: CASRQTGSGNTIYF
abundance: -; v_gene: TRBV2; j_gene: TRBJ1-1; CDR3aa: CASSMDRVNTEAFF
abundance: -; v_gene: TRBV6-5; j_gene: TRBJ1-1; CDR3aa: CASSLRQGGNTEAFF
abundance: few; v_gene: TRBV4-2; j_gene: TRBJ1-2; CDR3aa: CASSQGQGSGYTF
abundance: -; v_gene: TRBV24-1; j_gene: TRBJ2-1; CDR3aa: CATSERGNEQFF
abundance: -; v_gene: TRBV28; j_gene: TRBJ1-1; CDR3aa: CASSLTAMNTEAFF
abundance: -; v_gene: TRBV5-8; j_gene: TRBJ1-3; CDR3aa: CASTNRGGGNTIYF
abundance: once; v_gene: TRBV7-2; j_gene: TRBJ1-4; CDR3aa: CASSLGTGPTEKLFF
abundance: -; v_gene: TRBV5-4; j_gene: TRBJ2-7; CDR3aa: CASSLLGQGSYEQYF
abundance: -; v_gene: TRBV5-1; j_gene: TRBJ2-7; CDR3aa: CASSFEGETYEQYF
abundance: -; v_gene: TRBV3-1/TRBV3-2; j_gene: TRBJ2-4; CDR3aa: CASSQGHIQYF
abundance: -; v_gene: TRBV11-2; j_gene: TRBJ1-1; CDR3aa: CASSLRSVNTEAFF
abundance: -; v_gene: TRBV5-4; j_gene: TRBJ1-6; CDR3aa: CASSFSIGGSPLHF
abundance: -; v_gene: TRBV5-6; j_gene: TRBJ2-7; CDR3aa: CASSLTGTVEQYF
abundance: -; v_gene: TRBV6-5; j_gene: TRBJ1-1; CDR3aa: CASTDRGEPFEAFF
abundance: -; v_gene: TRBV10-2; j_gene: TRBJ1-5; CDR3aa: CASSERTVNQPQHF
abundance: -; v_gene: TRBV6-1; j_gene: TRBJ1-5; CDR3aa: CASSEARDRQYSNQPQHF
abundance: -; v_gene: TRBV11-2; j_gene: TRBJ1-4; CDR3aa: CASSNRDSEKLFF
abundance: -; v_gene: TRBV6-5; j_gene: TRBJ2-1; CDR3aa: CASSYSNRANEQFF
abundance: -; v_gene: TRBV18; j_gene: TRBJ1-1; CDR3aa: CASSLTGFPTEAFF